A single sample gave rise to the 10 T cell receptor beta chains below, sequenced in a study of blood T cell repertoires in COVID-19. Libraries were prepared by immunoSEQ multiplex PCR; TCRdb keeps only in-frame clonotypes and omits some of them. The repertoire includes 400,000 to 550,000 clones, around 90% of them detected once, and under 2.5% sits in the top ten. Sequenced sample: PBMCs or T cells enriched from blood (not recorded which). The receptors here all came from a woman between 18 and 30 years old with acute COVID-19.

This rearrangement joins TRBV6-5 to TRBJ2-1; D unresolved. Germline CDR1 is MNHEY and CDR2 is SVGAGI. The V gene lost 8 bases and the J gene lost 8 bases, with 10 bases spanning the gap. This CDR3 comprises 11 residues. This chain's CDR3 is CASRNGYEQFF. CDR3 coding DNA: TGTGCCAGCCGTAACGGGTATGAGCAGTTCTTC.

The chain is built from TRBV30 and TRBJ1-2; TRBD1 aligns across 11 bases. Germline V gene sequence: CDR1 GTSNPN, CDR2 SVGIG (reference sequence). The CDR3 length is 12 residues. V shed 8 bases and J 5 bases; nucleotides not matched to a gene: 4. The CDR3 is CAGGQGVYGYTF. CDR3 sequence (DNA): TGTGCCGGGGGACAGGGGGTTTATGGCTACACCTTC.

The genes are TRBV7-3 and TRBJ2-2; perhaps TRBD1 as D (7 bases). With 5 bases removed from V and 6 bases from J, the gap between germline ends came to 22 bases. The germline V gene has CDR1 SGHTA and CDR2 FQGTGA. CDR3 length: 17 amino acids. In DNA, the CDR3 is TGTGCCAGCAGCCTTCCCGAGGGAACAGGGGAGGCCGGGGAGCTGTTTTTT. Its protein is CASSLPEGTGEAGELFF.

This chain connects TRBV4-1 to TRBJ1-3; weak D call: TRBD1 (6 bases). The V end was cut by 1 base, the J end by 3 bases, with 13 bases between. The CDR3 sequence is 16 residues long. CDR1 MGHRA and CDR2 YSYEKL come from the germline V gene. The CDR3 spells CASSQVGSGVGNTIYF. The CDR3 nucleotides are TGCGCCAGCAGCCAAGTGGGCTCAGGGGTTGGAAACACCATATATTTT.

The rearrangement links TRBV3-1 (or the pseudogene TRBV3-2) to TRBJ2-7; a weak D match, TRBD2 (5 bases). The CDR3 loop spans 13 amino acids. Trimming removed 0 bases at V and 6 bases at J, with 9 bases between. Germline assignment: CDR1 LGHDT and CDR2 YNNKEL (reference sequence). CDR3 in DNA: TGTGCCAGCAGCCAAGATAGCGCTAGCGAGCAGTACTTC. Protein product: CASSQDSASEQYF.

J is TRBJ2-7 and V is TRBV7-6, with D possibly being TRBD2 (5 bases). The V and J ends lost 5 bases and 4 bases respectively, with 15 bases between them. CDR1 is SGHVS, CDR2 FNYEAQ, per germline. This CDR3 spans 14 amino acids. The CDR3 here is CASSPASGGYEQYF. The CDR3, as DNA: TGTGCCAGCAGCCCAGCGAGCGGTGGTTACGAGCAGTACTTC.

This clone was picked up one time. This chain joins TRBV10-2 and TRBJ1-4, with D possibly TRBD1 on 5 matching bases. Germline lookup yields CDR1 WSHSY and CDR2 SAAADI. With 6 bases removed from V and 12 bases from J, the gap between germline ends came to 23 bases. The CDR3 consists of 15 residues. CDR3 nucleotide sequence: TGCGCCAGCAGGTTTTCTCGCCTCCGGGACTCCGAACTGTTTTTT. This translates into CASRFSRLRDSELFF.

The gene calls are TRBV14 and TRBJ2-1; TRBD1 agrees at 8 bases. CDR3 size: 14 residues. Unmatched junction bases numbered 5, after V lost 5 bases and J lost 5 bases. The germline gives CDR1 SGHDN, CDR2 FVKESK. The CDR3 loop reads CASSSRTGNNEQFF. The CDR3 DNA is TGTGCCAGCAGCAGTCGGACAGGGAACAATGAGCAGTTCTTC.

The rearrangement uses TRBV27 and TRBJ1-2, with TRBD1 identical over 7 bases. Germline-derived CDR1 and CDR2 are MNHEY and SMNVEV (reference sequence). The V segment lost 3 bases and the J segment 6 bases; nucleotides outside the gene matches: 1. CDR3 length equals 12 residues. In DNA, the CDR3 is TGTGCCAGCAGTTTGACAGGGCATGGCTACACCTTC. It yields the protein CASSLTGHGYTF.

The V gene is TRBV10-1, the J gene TRBJ1-1; 9 nucleotides match TRBD1. CDR3 length: 13 residues. In germline, CDR1 is WNHNN, CDR2 SYGVQD (reference sequence). The trim removed 2 bases at V and 11 bases at J, leaving 6 bases unmatched. CDR3 nucleotides: TGCGCCAGCAGTGAGACGGGACAGGGCGTTGCTTTCTTT. This sequence encodes CASSETGQGVAFF.